Listed below are T cell receptor beta chains from one sample, sequenced in a study of blood T cell repertoires in COVID-19. TCRdb's table, derived via immunoSEQ multiplex PCR, lists solely in-frame clones and lacks some. The data hold approximately 360,000 clones, with more than 75% observed a single time. Sequencing was performed on PBMCs or T cells enriched from blood (not recorded which). Receptors were obtained from a woman aged 25-40 years with acute COVID-19. Each CDR3 is given with its conserved first and last residue. A D gene is named only where the DNA matches it firmly. The listing skips clone size in some rows; elsewhere it reads once, few, many or a size class.

clone_size	v_call	d_call	j_call	cdr3_aa	cdr3_nt
.	TRBV15	TRBD1	TRBJ1-4	CATRGQVAEKLFF	TGTGCCACCAGGGGACAGGTAGCGGAAAAACTGTTTTTT
.	TRBV29-1	TRBD1	TRBJ2-3	CSVELRTGYDTQYF	TGCAGCGTTGAACTTCGGACAGGCTACGATACGCAGTATTTT
.	TRBV3-1/TRBV3-2	TRBD1	TRBJ1-4	CASSQSGTVEEKLFF	TGTGCCAGCAGCCAGTCCGGGACAGTCGAGGAAAAACTGTTTTTT
.	TRBV6-5	.	TRBJ2-2	CASSSYGAGELFF	TGTGCCAGCAGTTCCTACGGGGCCGGGGAGCTGTTTTTT
few	TRBV5-6	TRBD1	TRBJ2-4	CASSPDRGAKNIQYF	TGTGCCAGCAGCCCGGACAGGGGGGCCAAAAACATTCAGTACTTC
.	TRBV14	.	TRBJ1-2	CASSLRHPTNPNYGYTF	TGTGCCAGCAGCCTGCGACATCCCACGAACCCCAACTATGGCTACACCTTC
.	TRBV30	TRBD1	TRBJ2-5	CAWSVERPGQGDF	TGTGCCTGGAGTGTAGAAAGACCGGGACAGGGTGACTTC
.	TRBV27	.	TRBJ2-3	CASSWQGMHTQYF	TGTGCCAGCAGTTGGCAGGGGATGCATACGCAGTATTTT
.	TRBV5-6	.	TRBJ1-3	CASSLSFSSGNTIYF	TGTGCCAGCAGCTTGTCGTTCTCCTCTGGAAACACCATATATTTT
.	TRBV21-1	.	TRBJ2-2	CASPEAGKRSGRGAVF	TGTGCCAGCCCCGAGGCTGGTAAGAGATCCGGCCGGGGAGCTGTTTTT
.	TRBV6-1	.	TRBJ2-7	CASTDPSSGVYEQYF	TGTGCCAGCACAGACCCCTCATCAGGTGTCTACGAGCAGTACTTC
few	TRBV4-3	.	TRBJ1-6	CASSQDAGSNSPLHF	TGCGCCAGCAGCCAAGATGCAGGGTCTAATTCACCCCTCCACTTT
.	TRBV7-3	.	TRBJ2-2	CASSLTGRTGELFF	TGTGCCAGCAGCTTAACAGGCAGGACCGGGGAGCTGTTTTTT
.	TRBV5-4	.	TRBJ1-2	CASSSWRGLGGYTF	TGTGCCAGCAGCTCCTGGCGGGGCTTGGGGGGCTACACCTTC
.	TRBV11-3	TRBD1	TRBJ2-2	CASSHDRRQGDTGELFF	TGTGCCAGCAGCCACGATCGACGACAGGGAGACACCGGGGAGCTGTTTTTT
.	TRBV5-6	TRBD1	TRBJ2-3	CASSFDRGGTQYF	TGTGCCAGCAGTTTTGACAGGGGGGGTACGCAGTATTTT
few	TRBV7-9	.	TRBJ1-1	CASSSQGNTEAFF	TGTGCCAGCAGCTCACAGGGGAACACTGAAGCTTTCTTT
.	TRBV9	.	TRBJ2-7	CASSPRGGQPYEQYF	TGTGCCAGCAGCCCCCGGGGGGGACAGCCCTACGAGCAGTACTTC
.	TRBV7-3	.	TRBJ2-3	CASSLSGRGYGTDTQYF	TGTGCCAGCAGCTTATCTGGCAGGGGCTATGGCACAGATACGCAGTATTTT
.	TRBV29-1	TRBD1	TRBJ2-7	CSVEMGQGYEQYF	TGCAGCGTTGAAATGGGACAGGGCTACGAGCAGTACTTC
.	TRBV3-1/TRBV3-2	TRBD2	TRBJ2-2	CASSQNWLAGTGELFF	TGTGCCAGCAGCCAGAATTGGCTAGCGGGCACCGGGGAGCTGTTTTTT
.	TRBV12-3/TRBV12-4	TRBD1	TRBJ1-2	CASSHRGDNGYTF	TGTGCCAGCAGTCACAGGGGGGATAATGGCTACACCTTC
few	TRBV5-1	TRBD1	TRBJ1-1	CASSLGNPDRGYAFF	TGCGCCAGCAGCTTGGGGAACCCGGACAGGGGGTATGCTTTCTTT
.	TRBV2	.	TRBJ1-1	CASQATLTEAFF	TGTGCCAGCCAGGCGACACTCACTGAAGCTTTCTTT
.	TRBV6-4	TRBD1	TRBJ1-2	CASSDRRGQYKKGYTF	TGTGCCAGCAGTGACAGGCGGGGACAGTACAAGAAGGGCTACACCTTC
.	TRBV12-5	.	TRBJ1-1	CASCLSAGMNTEAFF	TGTGCTAGTTGCTTGTCCGCCGGGATGAACACTGAAGCTTTCTTT